The 32 T cell receptor beta chains below were found in one sample sequenced in a study of shared clonotypes between healthy human individuals. The naive CD8 population came from CD45RO-negative cells selected for CCR7, without terminally differentiated effector memory CD45RA+ cells. Using immunoSEQ multiplex PCR, the repertoire was profiled, and TCRdb retains in-frame clones only, with some absent. The sample carries about 2.1 million clones, 93% recorded once. Sequencing was done on a sample of naive CD8+ T cells from PBMCs. The receptors derive from a man aged 18 to 35 in good health. Some clones in this sample may be carry-over from other donors' samples.

Comment on this clone: Other DNA sequences within the sample encode an identical CDR3. V and J are TRBV30 and TRBJ1-1; a weak D match, TRBD1 (6 bases). The CDR3 totals 13 residues. Germline loops: CDR1 GTSNPN, CDR2 SVGIG (reference sequence). Trimming removed 0 bases from V and 4 bases from J, with 9 bases in between. The chain's CDR3 is CAWSVGGGTEAFF. The CDR3 nucleotides are TGTGCCTGGAGTGTTGGAGGGGGCACTGAAGCTTTCTTT.

V and J are TRBV7-3 and TRBJ2-3, with D perhaps assigned TRBD1 or TRBD2 (6 bases each). The V end lost 5 bases, the J end lost 2 bases, and 14 bases lay between the germline ends. Per the germline V gene, CDR1 is SGHTA and CDR2 is FQGTGA. There are 15 residues in the CDR3. The CDR3 nucleotides are TGTGCCAGCAGCCCCGGGGGCTCCAACACAGATACGCAGTATTTT. Encoded protein: CASSPGGSNTDTQYF.

This chain uses TRBV10-2 with TRBJ2-7; tentative D call: TRBD1 (7 bases). CDR1 is WSHSY, CDR2 SAAADI, per germline. This CDR3 is built from 14 residues. The V end lost 7 bases, the J end lost 1 base, and 14 bases lay between the germline ends. The CDR3 here is CASTMTGTSYEQYF. The CDR3 coding sequence is TGCGCCAGCACCATGACAGGGACTTCCTACGAGCAGTACTTC.

This sequence joins TRBV7-9 and TRBJ2-2; D is tentatively TRBD1 or TRBD2 (5 bases each). Germline CDR1 is SEHNR and CDR2 is FQNEAQ (reference sequence). This CDR3 contains 15 residues. V lost 4 bases and J lost 5, with 14 bases in between. CDR3 DNA sequence: TGTGCCAGCAGCTCCCGGGACGCTGGAACCGGGGAGCTGTTTTTT. It is translated as CASSSRDAGTGELFF.

The CDR3 reads CASSWTGNEQYF. CDR3 nucleotide sequence: TGTGCCAGCAGCTGGACAGGGAACGAGCAGTACTTC. The genes are TRBV6-5 and TRBJ2-7, with 8 bases that match TRBD1. From germline, CDR1 is MNHEY and CDR2 SVGAGI. The CDR3 is made up of 12 amino acids. V dropped 6 bases and J dropped 5; count of bases not matched to a gene: 3.

This chain links TRBV9 with TRBJ1-2; D possibly corresponds to TRBD1 (6 bases). The germline CDR1 and CDR2 sequences are SGDLS and YYNGEE. CDR3 length: 16 residues. With 3 bases removed from V and 6 bases from J, the gap between germline ends came to 21 bases. CDR3 residues: CASSASRTAPPDGYTF. The CDR3, as DNA: TGTGCCAGCAGCGCGTCCCGGACAGCCCCTCCGGATGGCTACACCTTC.

The gene calls are TRBV7-9 and TRBJ1-4; D may be TRBD1 (5 bases). The CDR3 is 15 residues long. Germline CDR1 reads SEHNR; CDR2 reads FQNEAQ (reference sequence). Deletions cut 0 bases from V and 5 bases from J, with 10 bases between. The CDR3 nucleotides read TGTGCCAGCAGCTTAGCCTCCCAGGGAAATGAAAAACTGTTTTTT. Translated: CASSLASQGNEKLFF.

The chain employs TRBV19 and TRBJ2-2; 11 positions match TRBD2. The CDR3 extends over 16 amino acids. V gave up 8 bases and J gave up 4 bases; unmatched junction bases: 9. CDR1 LNHDA and CDR2 SQIVND come from the germline V gene (reference sequence). The CDR3 region has the DNA TGTGCCAGTCACATCCAAGGACTAGCGGGCACCGGGGAGCTGTTTTTT. Protein product: CASHIQGLAGTGELFF.

V usage is TRBV7-9 and J usage is TRBJ1-3, with D unclear. V lost 5 bases to trimming and J lost 1 base, with 12 bases between them. Per germline, CDR1 SEHNR and CDR2 FQNEAQ (reference sequence). The CDR3 spans 15 residues. CDR3: CASSPPWGSGNTIYF. The CDR3 DNA reads as TGTGCCAGCAGCCCGCCGTGGGGTTCTGGAAACACCATATATTTT. The whole variable domain, filled in from reference TRBV7-9 and TRBJ1-3, reads DTGVSQNPRHKITKRGQNVTFRCDPISEHNRLYWYRQTLGQGPEFLTYFQNEAQLEKSRLLSDRFSAERPKGSFSTLEIQRTEQGDSAMYLCASSPPWGSGNTIYFGEGSWLTVV.

The chain has TRBV6-6 and TRBJ2-3, with 16 bases aligning to TRBD2. There are 13 residues in the CDR3. Unmatched junction bases numbered 3, after V lost 6 bases and J lost 12 bases. Germline CDR1 reads MNHNY; CDR2 reads SVGAGI (reference sequence). CDR3 amino acids: CASRGTSGRAQYF. The CDR3 DNA reads as TGTGCCAGCAGAGGGACTAGCGGGAGGGCCCAGTATTTT.

J is TRBJ1-1 and V is TRBV11-2; a possible D gene is TRBD1 (6 bases). Germline CDR1 reads SGHAT; CDR2 reads FQNNGV. V was cut by 3 bases and J by 4 bases, with 15 bases left in between. This CDR3 is built from 15 residues. This CDR3 reads CASSFFRGMSTEAFF. As DNA, the CDR3 is TGTGCCAGCAGCTTTTTCAGGGGTATGAGCACTGAAGCTTTCTTT.

This clone was observed a single time. V is TRBV9 and J is TRBJ1-2; D unresolved. V dropped 0 bases and J dropped 1 base, with 13 bases sitting between them. Per germline, CDR1 SGDLS and CDR2 YYNGEE. CDR3 size: 16 residues. The CDR3 nucleotides are TGTGCCAGCAGCGTAGCGGTGCAGGAGCTTAACTATGGCTACACCTTC. Protein: CASSVAVQELNYGYTF.

The chain recombines TRBV19 with TRBJ1-5; D uncertain. Germline assignment: CDR1 LNHDA and CDR2 SQIVND (reference sequence). This CDR3 spans 16 amino acids. V gave up 5 bases and J gave up 3 bases, with 17 bases separating them. CDR3 region: CASSAPFEDHNQPQHF. Here the CDR3 DNA reads TGTGCCAGTAGTGCCCCCTTCGAGGACCACAATCAGCCCCAGCATTTT.

The chain couples TRBV27 to TRBJ2-7; TRBD2 matches 8 bases. Unmatched junction bases numbered 8, after V lost 7 bases and J lost 3 bases. Per the germline V gene, CDR1 is MNHEY and CDR2 is SMNVEV (reference sequence). This CDR3 contains 14 residues. The CDR3: CASTPGSGGYEQYF. The CDR3 DNA reads TGTGCCAGCACCCCGGGGAGCGGGGGCTACGAGCAGTACTTC.

The V call is TRBV19, the J call TRBJ2-7; D is undetermined. The germline V and J ends were trimmed by 1 base and 1 base, with 8 bases remaining between them. The CDR3 is 14 residues long. The V gene's germline CDR1 is LNHDA and CDR2 SQIVND (reference sequence). The CDR3 DNA reads TGTGCCAGTAGTATAGCTATAGGGTCCTACGAGCAGTACTTC. Its protein is CASSIAIGSYEQYF.

CDR3 residues: CASSRGLAGVNEQFF. The CDR3 DNA is TGTGCCAGTAGTAGGGGACTAGCGGGAGTAAATGAGCAGTTCTTC. The chain is built from TRBV19 and TRBJ2-1, with TRBD2 identical over 14 bases. The junction had 3 bases not matched to a gene; V was cut back by 4 bases and J by 7 bases. The CDR3 extends over 15 amino acids. The germline V gene encodes CDR1 LNHDA and CDR2 SQIVND (reference sequence).

The chain joins TRBV25-1 to TRBJ2-5; D is undetermined. This CDR3 contains 15 residues. Germline V gene data show CDR1 as MGHDK and CDR2 as SYGVNS. Trimming pared 8 bases from V and 6 bases from J, leaving 22 bases between. The CDR3 region is CASLNELWGAKTQYF. CDR3 in DNA: TGTGCCAGCCTAAATGAATTGTGGGGTGCAAAGACCCAGTACTTC.

This chain's CDR3 is CAWKEPQHF. CDR3 nucleotide sequence: TGTGCCTGGAAAGAGCCCCAGCATTTT. The chain employs TRBV30 and TRBJ1-5; D ambiguous. Germline V gene sequence: CDR1 GTSNPN, CDR2 SVGIG (reference sequence). The CDR3 runs to 9 residues. The germline V and J ends were trimmed by 4 bases and 8 bases, with 3 bases remaining between them. The whole variable domain, remainder taken from reference TRBV30 and TRBJ1-5, is SQTIHQWPATLVQPVGSPLSLECTVEGTSNPNLYWYRQAAGRGLQLLFYSVGIGQISSEVPQNLSASRPQDRQFILSSKKLLLSDSGFYLCAWKEPQHFGDGTRLSIL.

V is TRBV7-9 and J is TRBJ2-5; 10 nucleotides align to TRBD2. Germline V lookup: CDR1 SEHNR, CDR2 FQNEAQ (reference sequence). This CDR3 contains 16 residues. The V gene end was trimmed by 1 base and the J gene end by 2 bases; junction bases not matched to a gene: 4. CDR3 DNA sequence: TGTGCCAGCAGCTTAGTGAGGACTAGCGGACAAGAGACCCAGTACTTC. Its translation: CASSLVRTSGQETQYF.

V usage is TRBV5-6 and J usage is TRBJ1-2; D not resolved. V was pared by 0 bases and J by 4 bases, with 10 bases between. The CDR3 extends over 14 amino acids. Germline CDR1 SGHDT, CDR2 YYEEEE. In DNA form, the CDR3 reads TGTGCCAGCAGCTTGGGAGACACCTTCTATGGCTACACCTTC. It encodes CASSLGDTFYGYTF.

The J gene is TRBJ2-7, the V gene TRBV10-2; the match to TRBD1 covers 8 bases. CDR1 and CDR2 from the germline V gene are WSHSY and SAAADI. The CDR3 consists of 16 residues. With 2 bases clipped from V and 4 bases from J, the junction kept 10 bases outside the gene matches. CDR3 loop: CASSEEAGTGLYEQYF. CDR3 bases: TGCGCCAGCAGTGAGGAGGCTGGGACAGGACTATACGAGCAGTACTTC.

The CDR3 region has the DNA TGCAGCGTCCCAGGGGGCCGGGGGTGGCAGTACTTC. It codes for CSVPGGRGWQYF. The chain links TRBV29-1 to TRBJ2-7; 8 bases are shared with TRBD1. The CDR3 contains 12 residues. The ends lost 6 bases at V and 9 bases at J; junction bases unmatched: 10. The V gene's germline CDR1 is SQVTM and CDR2 ANQGSEA.

Of note for this clone: Within the sample, other DNA sequences also encode this same CDR3. The genes are TRBV9 and TRBJ1-2; D is possibly TRBD1 (5 bases). In germline, CDR1 is SGDLS, CDR2 YYNGEE. This CDR3 region has 12 residues. V was clipped by 0 bases and J by 8 bases, with 8 bases between them. This CDR3 is CASSVGRDGYTF. In DNA form, the CDR3 reads TGTGCCAGCAGCGTAGGCAGGGACGGCTACACCTTC.

This chain links TRBV4-3 with TRBJ2-5; D gene ambiguous. The CDR3 runs to 15 residues. Per germline, CDR1 LGHNA and CDR2 YSLEER. V was shortened by 0 bases and J by 4 bases, with 12 bases between the two germline ends. CDR3 coding DNA: TGCGCCAGCAGCCAAGATCAGGCAGGCCTAGAGACCCAGTACTTC. Amino acid sequence: CASSQDQAGLETQYF.

The V call is TRBV30, the J call TRBJ1-1; D may be TRBD1 (5 bases). The CDR3 loop spans 14 amino acids. Trimming took 4 bases from V and 0 from J, leaving 12 bases between them. Per the germline V gene, CDR1 is GTSNPN and CDR2 is SVGIG (reference sequence). Here the CDR3 reads CAWNRGPLNTEAFF. The DNA of the CDR3 is TGTGCCTGGAACCGGGGACCGTTGAACACTGAAGCTTTCTTT.

The chain recombines TRBV6-1 with TRBJ2-7, with D maybe TRBD2 (5 bases). This CDR3 is built from 16 residues. Germline V gene data show CDR1 as MNHNS and CDR2 as SASEGT. The ends were cut back, 4 bases at V and 0 bases at J, with 16 bases in the middle. The CDR3 loop is CASSAHGTRSSYEQYF. DNA for the CDR3: TGTGCCAGCAGTGCCCACGGAACTAGAAGCTCCTACGAGCAGTACTTC.

In its sample, this clone was seen once. This chain uses TRBV13 with TRBJ1-1; D is uncertain. The CDR3 has 14 residues. Trimming took off 0 bases at V and 1 base at J, with 6 bases between the two ends. Germline loops: CDR1 PRHDT, CDR2 FYEKMQ (reference sequence). CDR3 nucleotides: TGTGCCAGCAGCTTAGGGGCAGGGAACACTGAAGCTTTCTTT. Translating gives CASSLGAGNTEAFF.

CDR3 nucleotide sequence: TGTGCCAGCAGCTTAGCGACAGCCGGCTACACCTTC. Its translation: CASSLATAGYTF. The rearrangement links TRBV7-9 to TRBJ1-2; maybe TRBD1 (5 bases). Trimming removed 0 bases at V and 8 bases at J, with 7 bases between. The V gene's germline CDR1 is SEHNR and CDR2 FQNEAQ (reference sequence). The CDR3 runs to 12 residues.

The V call is TRBV9, the J call TRBJ2-7, with D hard to call. Germline CDR1 is SGDLS and CDR2 is YYNGEE. This CDR3 spans 13 amino acids. Deletions cut 4 bases from V and 7 bases from J, with 15 bases between. The CDR3 region is CASSLNAKVEQYF. The CDR3 nucleotides are TGTGCCAGCAGCCTTAACGCCAAAGTTGAGCAGTACTTC.

The chain joins TRBV21-1 to TRBJ2-7; the table's D call, TRBD2, has no DNA check behind it. TRBV21-1 is given as a pseudogene. The CDR3 is 19 residues long. The CDR3 loop is CASSSRDQETSGRASEQYF. The CDR3, as DNA: TGTGCCAGCAGCTCCCGGGACCAGGAAACTAGCGGGAGGGCTAGTGAGCAGTACTTC.

This clone is a singleton in its sample. V gene TRBV19 combines with J gene TRBJ2-3; TRBD2 might be the D (6 bases). V lost 2 bases, J lost 2 bases, and 14 bases lay in between. Germline V CDR1 and CDR2: LNHDA, SQIVND (reference sequence). The CDR3 is 16 amino acids. The CDR3 nucleotides are TGTGCCAGTAGTATATATCGGACTACTCCCACAGATACGCAGTATTTT. This encodes CASSIYRTTPTDTQYF.

The chain recombines TRBV13 with TRBJ2-7; TRBD2 might be the D (6 bases). The V and J ends lost 5 bases and 2 bases respectively, with 10 bases between them. The CDR3 is 13 residues long. Per germline, CDR1 PRHDT and CDR2 FYEKMQ (reference sequence). CDR3 DNA sequence: TGTGCCAGCAGCGCCGGGACTCCCTACGAGCAGTACTTC. Amino acid sequence: CASSAGTPYEQYF.